One sample yielded the 24 T cell receptor beta chains listed below, sequenced in a study of blood T cell repertoires in COVID-19. Generated by immunoSEQ multiplex PCR, the TCRdb table keeps only in-frame clones and is missing some. The sample holds about 200,000 clones, over 75% seen once. The sample was peripheral blood. Source of these receptors: a woman over 75 with acute or convalescent COVID-19.

The J gene is TRBJ2-3, the V gene TRBV7-3; 12 bases map to TRBD2. The CDR3 spans 15 residues. J was trimmed by 8 bases and V by 2 bases; bases with no gene match: 5. Germline CDR1 reads SGHTA; CDR2 reads FQGTGA. The CDR3 protein is CASSLLAGGPSTQYF. The CDR3 region has the DNA TGTGCCAGCAGCTTACTAGCGGGAGGGCCAAGTACGCAGTATTTT. Together with reference TRBV7-3 and TRBJ2-3, the CDR3 gives the full variable domain: GAGVSQTPSNKVTEKGKYVELRCDPISGHTALYWYRQSLGQGPEFLIYFQGTGAADDSGLPNDRFFAVRPEGSVSTLKIQRTERGDSAVYLCASSLLAGGPSTQYFGPGTRLTVL.

The chain employs TRBV9 and TRBJ2-5; 14 nucleotides agree with TRBD2. The CDR3 consists of 18 residues. In germline, CDR1 is SGDLS, CDR2 YYNGEE. With 1 base clipped from V and 5 bases from J, the junction kept 10 bases outside the gene matches. CDR3 protein: CASSVSPGLAGVGETQYF. The DNA of the CDR3 is TGTGCCAGCAGCGTATCGCCGGGACTAGCGGGGGTAGGCGAGACCCAGTACTTC. Together with reference TRBV9 and TRBJ2-5, the CDR3 gives the full variable domain: DSGVTQTPKHLITATGQRVTLRCSPRSGDLSVYWYQQSLDQGLQFLIQYYNGEERAKGNILERFSAQQFPDLHSELNLSSLELGDSALYFCASSVSPGLAGVGETQYFGPGTRLLVL.

The rearrangement joins TRBV20-1 to TRBJ2-3; possible D gene TRBD1, 5 bases. The CDR3 extends over 11 amino acids. The germline gives CDR1 DFQATT, CDR2 SNEGSKA (reference sequence). V was shortened by 3 bases and J by 5 bases, with 6 bases between the two germline ends. The CDR3 coding sequence is TGCAGTGCTAGTAGGGGAGATACGCAGTATTTT. It is translated as CSASRGDTQYF.

The table lists this clone with a count of one. V usage is TRBV6-5 and J usage is TRBJ2-5; D remains ambiguous. V shed 1 base and J shed 1 base, with 7 bases lying between them. There are 14 residues in the CDR3. From germline, CDR1 is MNHEY and CDR2 SVGAGI. CDR3 coding DNA: TGTGCCAGCAGTTACTTCAGGTTCCAAGAGACCCAGTACTTC. Protein sequence: CASSYFRFQETQYF.

This clone was seen a few times. The chain employs TRBV28 and TRBJ1-2; maybe TRBD1 (5 bases). Between the trimmed V and J ends, which lost 6 bases and 6 bases, there was a span of 23 bases. The CDR3 has 16 residues. Germline V CDR1 and CDR2: MDHEN, SYDVKM. The CDR3 here is CASSYLQGGGENGYTF. DNA of the CDR3: TGTGCCAGCAGCTATCTTCAGGGCGGCGGGGAGAATGGCTACACCTTC.

The chain has TRBV4-2 and TRBJ2-3; 12 nucleotides match TRBD2. With 3 bases clipped from V and 2 bases from J, the junction kept 9 bases outside the gene matches. There are 18 residues in the CDR3. Germline V gene lookup returns CDR1 LGHNA and CDR2 YNFKEQ. Written as DNA, the CDR3 is TGTGCCAGCAGCCAGCAGACTCTAGCGGGGGGGGACACAGATACGCAGTATTTT. Translated, it gives CASSQQTLAGGDTDTQYF.

This chain links TRBV27 with TRBJ2-3, with 8 bases lining up with TRBD2. The CDR3 length is 14 residues. The J segment lost 6 bases and the V segment lost 1 base, leaving 3 bases of the junction unmatched. From germline, CDR1 is MNHEY and CDR2 SMNVEV (reference sequence). CDR3 in amino acids: CASSLLRGVDTQYF. The CDR3 nucleotides are TGTGCCAGCAGTTTATTGCGGGGGGTGGATACGCAGTATTTT.

This clone turned up a few times. The J gene is TRBJ2-7, the V gene TRBV10-3, with 10 nucleotides matching TRBD2. CDR1 is ENHRY and CDR2 is SYGVKD in the germline V gene. The V segment lost 4 bases and the J segment 5 bases; nucleotides outside the gene matches: 5. This CDR3 comprises 14 residues. CDR3 sequence (DNA): TGTGCCATCAGTGCGCCTAGCGGGGGTGACGAGCAGTACTTC. Translating it yields CAISAPSGGDEQYF.

The chain employs TRBV28 and TRBJ1-4; 9 bases agree with TRBD1. With V trimmed by 5 bases and J by 7 bases, 8 bases remained unmatched. Germline CDR1 and CDR2: MDHEN and SYDVKM. The CDR3 loop spans 15 amino acids. CDR3 DNA: TGTGCCAGCAGTCTACCGGGACAGGGCGCTGAAAAACTGTTTTTT. Translation gives CASSLPGQGAEKLFF.

The chain uses TRBV9 and TRBJ2-2; TRBD1 is a possible D gene (5 bases). The germline gives CDR1 SGDLS, CDR2 YYNGEE. V was pared by 1 base and J by 6 bases, with 13 bases between. There are 15 residues in the CDR3. This CDR3 is CASSVQGGVAGELFF. The CDR3 coding sequence is TGTGCCAGCAGCGTACAGGGTGGGGTCGCCGGGGAGCTGTTTTTT.

V is TRBV7-2 and J is TRBJ1-3; no clear D gene. Germline V gene data show CDR1 as SGHTA and CDR2 as FQGNSA. The CDR3 loop spans 14 amino acids. V lost 11 bases and J 1 base, leaving 15 bases between the germline ends. The CDR3 region is CAGGDTRSGNTIYF. CDR3 nucleotides: TGTGCCGGAGGCGATACGAGGTCTGGAAACACCATATATTTT.

The J gene is TRBJ2-7, the V gene TRBV11-1, with 13 bases identical to TRBD2. The CDR3 contains 16 residues. V was pared by 5 bases and J by 4 bases, with 8 bases of the junction left unmatched. The germline V gene has CDR1 SGHAT and CDR2 FQDESV (reference sequence). The CDR3 spells CASSPGLAGVGYEQYF. The CDR3 DNA reads as TGTGCCAGCAGCCCCGGACTAGCGGGAGTTGGTTACGAGCAGTACTTC.

This clone was found a few times. This chain uses TRBV3-1 (or the pseudogene TRBV3-2) with TRBJ2-7; TRBD2 might be the D (6 bases). Germline CDR1 is LGHDT and CDR2 is YNNKEL (reference sequence). This CDR3 region has 12 residues. V was clipped by 5 bases and J by 3 bases, with 8 bases between them. CDR3 loop: CASSAGGYEQYF. The DNA of the CDR3 is TGTGCCAGCAGCGCCGGGGGCTACGAGCAGTACTTC.

The V gene is TRBV5-1, the J gene TRBJ2-5, with TRBD1 matching over 8 bases. This CDR3 comprises 16 residues. CDR1 and CDR2 from the germline V gene are SGHRS and YFSETQ. V lost 4 bases, J lost 5 bases, and 13 bases stayed unmatched. The CDR3 spells CASSVQGAGIRETQYF. DNA for the CDR3: TGCGCCAGCAGCGTTCAGGGGGCGGGAATTAGGGAGACCCAGTACTTC.

In its sample, this clone was seen a few times. This chain's CDR3 is CASSTATGSGNTIYF. The CDR3 DNA follows: TGCGCCAGCAGCACCGCGACAGGGTCTGGAAACACCATATATTTT. The chain carries TRBV5-1 and TRBJ1-3, with 7 bases that match TRBD1. The V gene's germline CDR1 is SGHRS and CDR2 YFSETQ. With 4 bases clipped from V and 1 base from J, the junction kept 5 bases outside the gene matches. CDR3 size: 15 residues.

V and J are TRBV5-1 and TRBJ2-1, with 10 positions matching TRBD2. The trim removed 0 bases at V and 12 bases at J, leaving 9 bases unmatched. The CDR3 totals 15 residues. Germline V gene data show CDR1 as SGHRS and CDR2 as YFSETQ. The CDR3 nucleotides read TGCGCCAGCAGCTTGGGACTAGCGGGCACCGGGGGGCAGTTCTTC. Translated: CASSLGLAGTGGQFF.

The J gene is TRBJ1-2, the V gene TRBV7-9; D gene uncertain. V was shortened by 3 bases and J by 8 bases, with 13 bases between the two germline ends. Germline-derived CDR1 and CDR2 are SEHNR and FQNEAQ (reference sequence). The CDR3 runs to 13 residues. The CDR3: CASSLDGNLGYTF. Here the CDR3 DNA reads TGTGCCAGCAGCTTGGACGGGAACTTGGGCTACACCTTC.

The V and J genes are TRBV6-5 and TRBJ1-2; the D is unclear. The germline V and J ends were trimmed by 4 bases and 3 bases, with 12 bases remaining between them. CDR3 size: 14 residues. Germline CDR1 and CDR2: MNHEY and SVGAGI. The DNA of the CDR3 is TGTGCCAGCAGTTCGGGGAGCCTTGACTATGGCTACACCTTC. As protein: CASSSGSLDYGYTF.

For the CDR3, the DNA is TGTGCCAGCAGTCACAATAGACAGTTAGGCACAGATACGCAGTATTTT. Its protein product is CASSHNRQLGTDTQYF. The rearrangement joins TRBV3-1 (or the pseudogene TRBV3-2) to TRBJ2-3; D possibly corresponds to TRBD1 (5 bases). The germline CDR1 and CDR2 sequences are LGHDT and YNNKEL (reference sequence). V was shortened by 6 bases and J by 1 base, with 17 bases between the two germline ends. The CDR3 sequence is 16 residues long.

The chain combines TRBV6-5 with TRBJ1-2; D perhaps matches TRBD1 (6 bases). This CDR3 comprises 15 residues. V shed 4 bases and J shed 7 bases, with 19 bases lying between them. In germline, CDR1 is MNHEY, CDR2 SVGAGI. CDR3 nucleotides: TGTGCCAGCAGTTCAACTCGCACAGGGTCCCTTGGCTACACCTTC. This codes for CASSSTRTGSLGYTF.

The chain uses TRBV3-1 (or the pseudogene TRBV3-2) and TRBJ2-7; TRBD1 matches 9 bases. With V trimmed by 0 bases and J by 7 bases, 4 bases remained unmatched. The CDR3 sequence is 14 residues long. Germline lookup yields CDR1 LGHDT and CDR2 YNNKEL (reference sequence). The CDR3 reads CASSQDHRGREQYF. The CDR3 DNA is TGTGCCAGCAGCCAAGACCACAGGGGGCGGGAGCAGTACTTC.

The chain recombines TRBV3-1 (or the pseudogene TRBV3-2) with TRBJ2-5; TRBD1 is a possible D gene (6 bases). There are 16 residues in the CDR3. Germline CDR1 LGHDT, CDR2 YNNKEL (reference sequence). V lost 4 bases, J lost 1 base, and 16 bases lay in between. In nucleotides, the CDR3 is TGTGCCAGCAGCCCGAACCGGGACACCCGCCAAGAGACCCAGTACTTC. It encodes CASSPNRDTRQETQYF.

The chain couples TRBV10-3 to TRBJ2-7, with TRBD1 identical over 9 bases. The CDR3 spans 13 residues. The trim removed 8 bases at V and 2 bases at J, leaving 4 bases unmatched. The germline V gene encodes CDR1 ENHRY and CDR2 SYGVKD. CDR3 region: CAIGTGNTYEQYF. Here the CDR3 DNA reads TGTGCCATCGGGACAGGGAATACCTACGAGCAGTACTTC.

The V gene is TRBV12-5, the J gene TRBJ1-2; weak D call: TRBD1 (6 bases). This CDR3 has 13 residues. The germline V gene has CDR1 LGHNT and CDR2 FRNRAP. V dropped 7 bases and J dropped 4 bases, with 13 bases sitting between them. CDR3 nucleotide sequence: TGTGCTAGTGACGGGGGGCGCAGCTATGGCTACACCTTC. Translated: CASDGGRSYGYTF.